What follows is one T cell receptor beta chain and its context. Antigen specificity is unknown. Different DNA sequences within this sample yield the same CDR3. Assay used: immunoSEQ multiplex PCR; TCRdb lists only in-frame clones, some missing. Of over 85,000 clones listed, 85% to 95% were seen once; the top ten hold less than 0.5%. Germline V lookup: CDR1 PRHDT, CDR2 FYEKMQ (reference sequence). V trimming: 4 bases; J trimming: 5 bases; junction bases outside the gene matches: 4. This CDR3 has 14 residues. This sample is drawn from a study of graft-versus-host responses after intestinal transplantation.

The material sequenced was unstimulated CD8+ T cells sorted from spleen or lymph node cells, taken before intestinal transplant. The source is a human donor who received an intestinal transplant. The J gene is TRBJ2-5, the V gene TRBV13; TRBD1 agrees at 10 bases. The CDR3 here is CASSSRDRGETQYF. The CDR3 DNA sequence: TGTGCCAGCAGCTCACGGGACAGGGGCGAGACCCAGTACTTC.